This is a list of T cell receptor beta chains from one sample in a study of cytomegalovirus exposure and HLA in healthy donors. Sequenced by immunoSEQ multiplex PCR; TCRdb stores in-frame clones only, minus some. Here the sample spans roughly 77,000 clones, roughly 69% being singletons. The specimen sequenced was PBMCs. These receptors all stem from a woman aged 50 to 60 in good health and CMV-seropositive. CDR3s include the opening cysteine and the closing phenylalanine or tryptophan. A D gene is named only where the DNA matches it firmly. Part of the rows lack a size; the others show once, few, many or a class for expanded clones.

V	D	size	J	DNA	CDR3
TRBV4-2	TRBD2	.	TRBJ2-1	TGTGCCAGCAGCCGGACTAGCGGGGACTACAATGAGCAGTTCTTC	CASSRTSGDYNEQFF
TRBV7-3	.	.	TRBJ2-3	TGTGCCAGCAGCTTAACAGGCGGTAGCACAGATACGCAGTATTTT	CASSLTGGSTDTQYF
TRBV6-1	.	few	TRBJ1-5	TGTGCCAGCAGTGACTATCAGCCCCAGCATTTT	CASSDYQPQHF
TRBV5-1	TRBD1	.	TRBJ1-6	TGCGCCAGCAGCGTTGGGACAGGGGGCCGGGGGTCACCCCTCCACTTT	CASSVGTGGRGSPLHF
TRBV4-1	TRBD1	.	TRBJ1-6	TGCGCCAGCAGCCAAGGGGGACAGGCCTTTGACTCACCCCTCCACTTT	CASSQGGQAFDSPLHF
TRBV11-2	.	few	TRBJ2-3	TGTGCCAGCAGCCGACCTATGGGTGGGAGTACAGATACGCAGTATTTT	CASSRPMGGSTDTQYF
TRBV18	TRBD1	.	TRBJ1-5	TGTGCCAGCTCACCACAGGGGGCAGGGAACCAGCCCCAGCATTTT	CASSPQGAGNQPQHF
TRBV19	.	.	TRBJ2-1	TGTGCCAGTAGTATAGTTCGGGGGGCCGATGAGCAGTTCTTC	CASSIVRGADEQFF
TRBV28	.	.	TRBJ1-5	TGTGCCAGCAGCCTAAGTCAGCCCCAGCATTTT	CASSLSQPQHF
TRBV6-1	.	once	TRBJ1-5	TGTGCCAGCAGTGACATGACAGTTCAGCCCCAGCATTTT	CASSDMTVQPQHF
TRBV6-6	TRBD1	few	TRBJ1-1	TGTGCCAGCAGTTCCCAGGGGGCGGACACTGAAGCTTTCTTT	CASSSQGADTEAFF
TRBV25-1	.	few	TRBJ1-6	TGTGCCAGCAGTGACCCTTCAAAGGGGTCACCCCTCCACTTT	CASSDPSKGSPLHF
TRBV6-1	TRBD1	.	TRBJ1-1	TGTGCCAGCAGCCCACAGGGGGAGAACACTGAAGCTTTCTTT	CASSPQGENTEAFF
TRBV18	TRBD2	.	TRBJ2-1	TGTGCCAGCTCACCAAATGGACTAGCGGGGGGGGGCAATGAGCAGTTCTTC	CASSPNGLAGGGNEQFF
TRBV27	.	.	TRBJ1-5	TGTGCCAGCAGTTTGTACATCGATCAGCCCCAGCATTTT	CASSLYIDQPQHF
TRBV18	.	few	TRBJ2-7	TGTGCCAGCTCACCAGGACACGGGTCTACCTACGAGCAGTACTTC	CASSPGHGSTYEQYF
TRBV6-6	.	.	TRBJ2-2	TGTGCCAGCAGTTACATTCACTTGAACACCGGGGAGCTGTTTTTT	CASSYIHLNTGELFF
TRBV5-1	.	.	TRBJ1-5	TGCGCCAGCAGCTTGGGGGGGGATCAGCCCCAGCATTTT	CASSLGGDQPQHF
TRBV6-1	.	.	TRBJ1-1	TGTGCCAGCCAACCGACAGTTTCGAACACTGAAGCTTTCTTT	CASQPTVSNTEAFF
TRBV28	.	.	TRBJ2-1	TGTGCCAGCAGTCGACGTGAGCGGTTCTTC	CASSRRERFF
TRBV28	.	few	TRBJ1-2	TGTGCCAGCAGATCTTCCTATGGCTACACCTTC	CASRSSYGYTF
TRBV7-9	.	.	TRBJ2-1	TGTGCCAGCAGCCAATACGACAGCGTGGCCTACAATGAGCAGTTCTTC	CASSQYDSVAYNEQFF
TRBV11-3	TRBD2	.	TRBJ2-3	TGTGCCAGCAGTATCGGTTCTAGCGGAGTGATGCAGTATTTT	CASSIGSSGVMQYF
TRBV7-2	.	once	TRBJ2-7	TGTGCCAGCAGCGCGGGGACTCTCCTAGGCGAGCAGTACTTC	CASSAGTLLGEQYF
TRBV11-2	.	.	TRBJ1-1	TGTGCCAGCAGACCGGGGTGGGGAGGCCAGAGCACTGAAGCTTTCTTT	CASRPGWGGQSTEAFF
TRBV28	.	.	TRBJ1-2	TGTGCCAGCAGTTTATTGGGGAGAGGCTATGGCTACACCTTC	CASSLLGRGYGYTF
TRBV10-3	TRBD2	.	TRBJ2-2	TGTGCCATCACCGGTGCAGCGGGGGGGAACACCGGGGAGCTGTTTTTT	CAITGAAGGNTGELFF
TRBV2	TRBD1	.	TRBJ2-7	TGTGCCAGCATGGGACAGGACGAGCAGTACTTC	CASMGQDEQYF
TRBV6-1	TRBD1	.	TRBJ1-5	TGTGCCAGCAGGGAACAGGGGGCCCGGAATCAGCCCCAGCATTTT	CASREQGARNQPQHF
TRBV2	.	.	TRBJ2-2	TGTGCCAGCAGTGAAGGGAGGGTAGCGGACACCGGGGAGCTGTTTTTT	CASSEGRVADTGELFF
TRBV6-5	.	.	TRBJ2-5	TGTGCCAGCAGGCCTTTAACAGAGTACCAAGAGACCCAGTACTTC	CASRPLTEYQETQYF
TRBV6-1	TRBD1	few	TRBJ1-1	TGTGCCAGCTCAGGGGGGCGGACTGAAGCTTTCTTT	CASSGGRTEAFF
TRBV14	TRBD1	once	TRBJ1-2	TGTGCCAGCAGACCCGACAGGGGTTATGGCTACACCTTC	CASRPDRGYGYTF
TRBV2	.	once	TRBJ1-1	TGTGCCAGCAGAGCCCGTGCCCGAGGGACTGAAGCTTTCTTT	CASRARARGTEAFF
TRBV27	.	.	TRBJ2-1	TGTGCCAGCAGTTTACGGGGGAATGAGCAGTTCTTC	CASSLRGNEQFF
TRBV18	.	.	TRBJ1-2	TGTGCCAGCTCACCGATAACAAGTAACTATGGCTACACCTTC	CASSPITSNYGYTF
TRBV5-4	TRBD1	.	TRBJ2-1	TGTGCCAGCAGCTTTTTGCTGGGACAGGGAAACAATGAGCAGTTCTTC	CASSFLLGQGNNEQFF
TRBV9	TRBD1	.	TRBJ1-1	TGTGCCAGCAGCGGGTCCGGGACAGAAAACACTGAAGCTTTCTTT	CASSGSGTENTEAFF
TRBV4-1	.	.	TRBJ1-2	TGCGCCAGCAGCCACGATCGAGAGGTCTATGGCTACACCTTC	CASSHDREVYGYTF